This T cell receptor beta chain stems from a study of cytomegalovirus exposure and HLA in healthy donors. Study-wide background: The 110 or so validation repertoires used a platform that matched the one used for the 500 to 700 first-cohort repertoires, as a later analysis reported.

Clones were sequenced by immunoSEQ multiplex PCR, and TCRdb holds only the in-frame ones, with some missing. The sample holds about 160,000 clones; just under 90% are singletons and the top ten take roughly 4.2%. General observations from the study: Specific recognition of CMV antigens was confirmed in vitro for a few chains (all CMV-associated). The study labeled fewer than 200 TCR beta chains cytomegalovirus-associated.

The roughly 120-subject validation cohort, separate from the approximately 670-subject first cohort, included the donors. This clone has only a few counts. The target antigen is unknown. CDR1 and CDR2 (germline): SGDLS, YYNGEE. CDR3 length: 15 residues. Trimming removed 0 bases from V and 4 bases from J; junction bases left unmatched: 4. This receptor was taken from a man aged 18-30 years in good health and CMV-seropositive. V is TRBV9 and J is TRBJ2-3; the match to TRBD1 covers 8 bases. The sequencing sample was made of PBMCs. For the CDR3, the DNA is TGTGCCAGCAGCGTAGCGGACAGGGAAGCAGATACGCAGTATTTT. Translating it yields CASSVADREADTQYF.